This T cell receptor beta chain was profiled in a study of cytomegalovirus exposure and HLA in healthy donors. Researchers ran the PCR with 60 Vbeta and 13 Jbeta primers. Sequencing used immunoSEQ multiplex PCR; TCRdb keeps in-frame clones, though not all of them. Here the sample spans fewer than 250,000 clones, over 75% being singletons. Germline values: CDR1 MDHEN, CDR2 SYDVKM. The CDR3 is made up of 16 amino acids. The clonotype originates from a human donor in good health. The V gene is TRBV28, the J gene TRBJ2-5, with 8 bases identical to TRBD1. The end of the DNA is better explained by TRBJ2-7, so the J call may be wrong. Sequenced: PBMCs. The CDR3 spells CASSLLPPDRVYEQYF. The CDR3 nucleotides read TGTGCCAGCAGTTTACTCCCGCCGGACAGGGTCTACGAGCAGTACTTC.